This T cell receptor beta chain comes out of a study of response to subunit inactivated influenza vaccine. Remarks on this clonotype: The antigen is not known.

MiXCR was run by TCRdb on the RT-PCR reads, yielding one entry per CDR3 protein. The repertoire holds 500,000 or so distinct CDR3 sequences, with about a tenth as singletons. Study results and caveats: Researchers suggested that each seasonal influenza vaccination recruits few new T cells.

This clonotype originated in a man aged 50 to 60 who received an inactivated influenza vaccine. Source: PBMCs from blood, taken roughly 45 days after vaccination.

The DNA of the CDR3 is TGTGCCACCAGCCCCGGGACAGGGGGACTTGCCGGGGAGCTGTTTTTT. Translating it yields CATSPGTGGLAGELFF. This chain connects TRBV15 to TRBJ2-2; TRBD1 aligns across 11 bases. V lost 5 bases to trimming and J lost 6 bases; unmatched junction nucleotides: 8. Germline V gives CDR1 LNHNV, CDR2 YYDKDF (reference sequence). There are 16 residues in the CDR3.